This T cell receptor (beta chain) was documented in a study of CD8+ T cells in alopecia areata. General study results and limits: Alopecia totalis/universalis scalp especially showed more expanded CD8+ clones than normal scalp. Besides other cells, scalp samples also yield sequences of resident alphabeta T cells from normal skin.

In this sample, this clone turned up a few times. The antigen is not known. This sample includes further DNA sequences coding for the same CDR3. Once RNA had been extracted, it was reverse transcribed into cDNA to act as the sequencing template. Method: immunoSEQ multiplex PCR; TCRdb's copy keeps in-frame clones and lacks some. The sample consists of around 190,000 clones, approximately 53% of them appearing once. The V gene lost 2 bases and the J gene lost 1 base, with 6 bases spanning the gap. The CDR3 covers 14 residues. The germline V gene has CDR1 SGHNT and CDR2 YYREEE (reference sequence). The sorting of PBMCs gave CD4+ and CD8+ T cells.

The origin of this receptor is a human donor in good health. This rearrangement joins TRBV5-4 to TRBJ2-2; D unresolved. Input material: CD8+ T cells sorted from blood. Here the CDR3 reads CASSLGGNTGELFF. In DNA form, the CDR3 reads TGTGCCAGCAGCTTAGGTGGGAACACCGGGGAGCTGTTTTTT.